One T cell receptor (beta chain) is described in this entry. Its antigen is unidentified. This record comes from a study of CXCR3-negative and CXCR3-positive naive CD8 T cells. Broader study findings: For CXCR3-positive naive cells, TRB CDR3s were more hydrophobic than those of CXCR3-negative naive cells. Naive cells, whether CXCR3-negative or CXCR3-positive, had similar TRBV-TRBJ usage, while memory cells differed. After cryopreservation, expression of CXCR3 was partially reduced, and most assays were run with fresh PBMCs.

Subsets of CD8+ T cells were each sorted in triplicate at 300,000 cells apiece. Through 5' RACE with UMI labels, the TRB cDNA libraries were prepared. TCRdb re-called the 5' RACE reads and shows each CDR3 protein once, DNA omitted. In total, the table holds approximately 88,000 distinct CDR3 sequences. Sequencing used naive CXCR3- CD8+ T cells from blood. The subset was: CD45RO-CCR7+CD27+CD95- naive CD8+ T cells lacking CXCR3 (TNR3-). This TCR was sampled from a human donor in good health. Some clones in this sample may be carry-over from other donors' samples.

The CDR3 region is CASSVGGDRDWDEQFF. The rearrangement uses TRBV9 and TRBJ2-1; TCRdb lists TRBD1, though no DNA is available to test this call. This CDR3 is built from 16 residues. CDR1 SGDLS and CDR2 YYNGEE come from the germline V gene. Variable domain in full (rest from reference TRBV9 and TRBJ2-1): DSGVTQTPKHLITATGQRVTLRCSPRSGDLSVYWYQQSLDQGLQFLIQYYNGEERAKGNILERFSAQQFPDLHSELNLSSLELGDSALYFCASSVGGDRDWDEQFFGPGTRLTVL.